This T cell receptor beta chain appears in the sequencing data of a study of radiation and T cells in renal cell carcinoma. Indicated time point: blood 4 weeks post-SBRT, at nephrectomy. Treatment here: 15 Gy SBRT to primary tumor, nephrectomy 4 weeks later. Profiled with immunoSEQ multiplex PCR; TCRdb holds only in-frame clones, not every one. The sample has 80,000 or so clones, roughly nine tenths seen once. This CDR3 is 13 amino acids long. Germline CDR1 is SQVTM and CDR2 is ANQGSEA. Between the trimmed V and J ends, which lost 6 bases and 4 bases, there was a span of 12 bases. This rearrangement joins TRBV29-1 to TRBJ1-4, with D possibly matching TRBD1 (6 bases). This TCR was sampled from an older woman with renal cell carcinoma. The source material was blood, sampled from a patient whose treatment included radiotherapy and nephrectomy. CDR3: CSVVQGFNEKLFF. Written as DNA, the CDR3 is TGCAGCGTCGTACAGGGATTTAATGAAAAACTGTTTTTT.